Listed below are T cell receptor beta chains from one sample, sequenced in a study of tumor-infiltrating lymphocytes in primary liver carcinoma. Via MiXCR, TCRdb re-called the multiplex PCR reads, giving one row per CDR3 protein. The sample includes about 200,000 distinct CDR3 sequences, around three fifths of them seen just once. Material for sequencing was peripheral blood. Receptors originate from a woman aged 55-69 years with primary liver carcinoma and hepatitis B virus infection. The CDR3 runs from the conserved cysteine through the conserved F or W. The D gene is left open where the match is weak. For some rows the clone size is stated as once, few or many, or as a class when expanded; others skip it.

cdr3_aa,cdr3_nt,clone_size,j_call,v_call,d_call
CASSERPGGYTDMQYF,TGTGCCAGCAGTGAACGTCCGGGAGGCTACACAGATATGCAGTATTTT,NA,TRBJ2-3,TRBV6-1,TRBD2
CASSRTGTSEYEQYF,TGTGCCAGCAGTCGTACCGGGACTAGCGAATACGAGCAGTACTTC,medium-sized,TRBJ2-7,TRBV11-2,TRBD2
CASSYPGQVGVQYF,TGTGCCAGCAGTTACCCGGGACAGGTTGGCGTGCAGTACTTC,NA,TRBJ2-7,TRBV6-5,TRBD1
CASSLDRTGNNQPQHF,TGTGCCAGCAGCTTAGATCGGACAGGCAATAATCAGCCCCAGCATTTT,few,TRBJ1-5,TRBV7-9,TRBD1
CASSRGLAATTGTQYF,TGTGCCAGCAGCCGAGGACTAGCAGCCACGACAGGTACGCAGTATTTT,NA,TRBJ2-3,TRBV11-2,TRBD2
CASSLSGNQAQHF,TGTGCCAGCAGTTTATCTGGCAATCAGGCCCAGCATTTT,NA,TRBJ1-5,TRBV11-2,NA
CASSEERTDTQYF,TGTGCCAGCAGTGAAGAACGCACAGATACGCAGTATTTT,NA,TRBJ2-3,TRBV2,NA
CASSLEGVYNEQFF,TGTGCCAGTAGCTTAGAAGGGGTGTACAATGAGCAGTTCTTC,NA,TRBJ2-1,TRBV7-9,NA
CASSFRQGASYGYTF,TGCGCCAGCAGCTTTAGACAGGGTGCGAGCTATGGCTACACCTTC,NA,TRBJ1-2,TRBV5-1,TRBD1
CASSQDLGRGSYNEQSF,TGCGCCAGTAGCCAAGATTTGGGCAGGGGCTCCTACAATGAGCAGTCCTTC,once,TRBJ2-1,TRBV4-1,NA
CASSRDGTYQPQHF,TGTGCCAGCAGCCGCGATGGGACCTATCAGCCCCAGCATTTT,NA,TRBJ1-5,TRBV28,NA
CASSQTEGKYTGELFF,TGCGCCAGCAGCCAGACAGAGGGAAAATACACCGGGGAGCTGTTTTTT,NA,TRBJ2-2,TRBV4-1,NA
CASSARDRGLGTEAFF,TGCGCCAGCAGCGCCCGGGACAGGGGGCTTGGGACTGAAGCTTTCTTT,few,TRBJ1-1,TRBV5-1,TRBD1
CACSLASGVGGYEQYF,TGTGCCTGCAGCTTAGCATCGGGGGTAGGAGGCTACGAGCAGTACTTC,once,TRBJ2-7,TRBV11-2,NA
CASSSITISYEQYF,TGTGCCAGCAGCTCAATCACGATCTCCTACGAGCAGTACTTC,NA,TRBJ2-7,TRBV7-9,NA
CASSPSGHGYEQYF,TGTGCCAGCAGTCCATCGGGACATGGGTACGAGCAGTACTTC,NA,TRBJ2-7,TRBV12-3/TRBV12-4,NA
CASSSHRGQTGNTIYF,TGTGCTAGCAGCTCCCACAGGGGGCAGACAGGAAACACCATATATTTT,NA,TRBJ1-3,TRBV11-2,TRBD1
CASSLRLAKDEQFF,TGTGCCAGCAGCTTAAGACTAGCGAAGGATGAGCAGTTCTTC,many,TRBJ2-1,TRBV11-2,TRBD2
CASRKGITTEAFF,TGTGCCAGCAGAAAGGGGATTACCACTGAAGCTTTCTTT,NA,TRBJ1-1,TRBV7-2,NA
CVSSLDGYGYTF,TGTGTCAGCAGCTTAGATGGCTATGGCTACACCTTC,NA,TRBJ1-2,TRBV7-9,NA
CTSSKTSGDTTDTQHF,TGTACCAGCAGCAAGACTAGCGGGGACACTACAGATACGCAGCATTTT,NA,TRBJ1-5,TRBV11-2,NA
CASSLAQYPGNTIYF,TGTGCCAGCAGCTTAGCACAGTATCCTGGAAACACCATATATTTT,few,TRBJ1-3,TRBV7-9,NA
CASSPSRASRNTGELFF,TGTGCCAGCAGCCCCTCACGGGCTAGCCGGAACACCGGGGAGCTGTTTTTT,NA,TRBJ2-2,TRBV5-4,NA
CASSSRRLAGFTDTQYF,TGTGCCAGCAGCTCCCGGAGGCTAGCGGGGTTCACAGATACGCAGTATTTT,many,TRBJ2-3,TRBV11-2,TRBD2
CASSLPKGGFDTEAFF,TGTGCCAGCAGCTTACCTAAGGGAGGTTTCGACACTGAAGCTTTCTTT,few,TRBJ1-1,TRBV7-9,NA
CASSPGDRNNQPQLF,TGTGCCAGCAGCCCAGGGGACAGGAACAATCAGCCCCAGCTTTTT,NA,TRBJ1-5,TRBV11-2,TRBD1
CASSEAPARGYGYTF,TGTGCCAGCAGTGAAGCCCCAGCTCGGGGGTATGGCTACACCTTC,many,TRBJ1-2,TRBV6-1,NA
CASSLQGLALYEQYF,TGCGCCAGCAGCTTGCAGGGACTAGCACTCTACGAGCAGTACTTC,NA,TRBJ2-7,TRBV5-1,TRBD2
CAWSDGNYGYTF,TGTGCCTGGTCGGACGGAAACTATGGCTACACCTTC,few,TRBJ1-2,TRBV30,NA
CATSLEGAGQQFF,TGTGCCACCAGCTTAGAGGGAGCGGGACAGCAGTTCTTC,NA,TRBJ2-1,TRBV11-2,TRBD2
CASNPLWPKETQYF,TGCGCCAGCAACCCGCTTTGGCCCAAAGAGACCCAGTACTTC,NA,TRBJ2-5,TRBV5-1,NA
CASNLDRRPVPEQYF,TGTGCCAGCAACTTAGATAGGCGACCAGTTCCCGAGCAGTACTTC,NA,TRBJ2-7,TRBV11-2,NA
CASSFGTALYNEQFF,TGCGCCAGCAGCTTCGGGACTGCACTCTACAATGAGCAGTTCTTC,NA,TRBJ2-1,TRBV5-1,NA
CTSSFARGTEALF,NA,once,TRBJ1-1,TRBV5-4,NA
CASNWDRGTEAFF,TGTGCCAGCAACTGGGACAGGGGTACCGAAGCTTTCTTT,NA,TRBJ1-1,TRBV11-1,TRBD1
CANRLLRGRSTGELFF,TGTGCTAACAGGTTACTAAGGGGGAGGAGCACCGGGGAGCTGTTTTTT,NA,TRBJ2-2,TRBV11-2,NA
CASSQGASMNTGELFF,TGTGCCAGCAGCCAAGGGGCCAGTATGAACACCGGGGAGCTGTTTTTT,many,TRBJ2-2,TRBV4-2,NA
CASSQDGRESQPQHF,TGTGCCAGCAGCCAAGATGGCAGGGAAAGTCAGCCCCAGCATTTT,many,TRBJ1-5,TRBV4-2,NA
CASSSPSGREDTQYF,TGTGCCAGCAGTTCCCCTAGCGGGAGGGAGGATACGCAGTATTTT,many,TRBJ2-3,TRBV6-5,TRBD2
CAWSVRGGPGELFF,TGTGCCTGGAGTGTCAGGGGGGGACCCGGGGAGCTGTTTTTT,NA,TRBJ2-2,TRBV30,NA
CASSESPSGVTDTRYF,TGCGCCAGCAGTGAGTCCCCTAGCGGGGTCACAGATACGCGGTATTTT,NA,TRBJ2-3,TRBV10-1,TRBD2
CASSEYVDGEDGYTF,TGTGCCAGCAGTGAATATGTCGACGGGGAGGACGGCTACACCTTC,NA,TRBJ1-2,TRBV6-1,NA
CASSLTFVAAGGPGEQYF,TGCGCCAGCAGCCTGACTTTCGTTGCGGCTGGAGGGCCGGGAGAGCAGTACTTC,NA,TRBJ2-7,TRBV5-1,NA
CSVDACSGANLLTF,TGCAGCGTTGATGCCTGCTCTGGGGCCAACCTCCTGACTTTC,NA,TRBJ2-6,TRBV29-1,NA
CASTLNGYEQYF,TGTGCCAGCACCTTAAACGGCTACGAGCAGTACTTC,NA,TRBJ2-7,TRBV11-1,NA
CASSGTSGSGTDTRYF,TGTGCCAGCAGCGGGACTAGCGGTAGCGGCACAGATACGCGGTATTTT,NA,TRBJ2-3,TRBV28,TRBD2
CANSLRVDGEAFF,TGTGCCAATAGCTTGAGAGTGGACGGGGAAGCTTTCTTT,NA,TRBJ1-1,TRBV11-2,NA
CASSQAILGTGELFF,TGTGCCAGCAGTCAGGCCATCCTTGGCACCGGGGAGCTGTTTTTT,few,TRBJ2-2,TRBV7-3,NA
CASSSVWFQKKLFF,TGTGCCAGCAGCAGCGTGTGGTTTCAGAAAAAGCTGTTTTTT,NA,TRBJ1-4,TRBV28,NA
CASSPGTGGNGYTF,TGTGCCAGCAGTCCCGGGACAGGGGGGAATGGCTACACCTTC,many,TRBJ1-2,TRBV12-3/TRBV12-4,TRBD1
CASSPQTATETRYF,TGTGCCAGCAGCCCACAGACCGCTACGGAGACACGGTACTTC,NA,TRBJ2-5,TRBV6-6,NA
CDNSPGTSGIGEQFF,TGCGACAACAGCCCCGGGACTAGCGGGATCGGTGAGCAGTTCTTC,NA,TRBJ2-1,TRBV5-1,TRBD2
CASSRQGDTGELFF,TGTGCCAGCAGTCGACAGGGGGACACTGGGGAGCTGTTTTTT,NA,TRBJ2-2,TRBV12-3/TRBV12-4,TRBD1
CATGTSGSTKYF,TGTGCCACCGGCACCTCTGGAAGCACCAAATATTTT,once,TRBJ1-3,TRBV11-1,NA
CVISTTDQPQHF,TGTGTCATCTCGACGACAGATCAGCCCCAGCATTTT,NA,TRBJ1-5,TRBV10-3,NA